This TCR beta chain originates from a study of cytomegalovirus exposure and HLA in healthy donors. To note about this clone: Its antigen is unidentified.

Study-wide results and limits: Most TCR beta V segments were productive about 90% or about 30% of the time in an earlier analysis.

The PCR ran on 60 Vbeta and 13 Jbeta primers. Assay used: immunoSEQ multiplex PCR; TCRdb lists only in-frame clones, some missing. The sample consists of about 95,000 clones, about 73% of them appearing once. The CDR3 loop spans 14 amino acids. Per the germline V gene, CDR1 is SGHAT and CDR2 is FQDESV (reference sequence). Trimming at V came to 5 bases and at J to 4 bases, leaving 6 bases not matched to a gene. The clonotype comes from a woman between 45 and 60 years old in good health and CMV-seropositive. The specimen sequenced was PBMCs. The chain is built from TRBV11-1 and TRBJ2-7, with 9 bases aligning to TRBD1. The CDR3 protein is CASSRTGVGYEQYF. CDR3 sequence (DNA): TGTGCCAGCAGCCGGACAGGGGTTGGGTACGAGCAGTACTTC.